This is a list of T cell receptor beta chains from one sample in a study of neurological immune-mediated disorders. TCRdb re-called the 5' RACE reads with MiXCR, one entry per CDR3 protein. The profile covers 50,000 to 55,000 distinct CDR3 sequences, with about 3.7% appearing a single time and approximately 5.9% taken by the ten largest. Source material: PBMCs. Receptors were obtained from a man in his 60s with multiple sclerosis. Both conserved end residues are part of each CDR3. D genes are given only for firm matches. Size is omitted from some rows. Given values are once, few, many or a class for expanded clones.

j_call	cdr3_length	d_call	clone_size	v_call	cdr3_aa	cdr3_nt
TRBJ2-7	15	TRBD2	many	TRBV27	CASTQTSGSNNEQYF	TGTGCCAGCACCCAGACTAGCGGGAGTAACAACGAGCAGTACTTC
TRBJ2-7	14	TRBD1	many	TRBV15	CATSRDRVDYEQYF	TGTGCCACCAGCAGGGACAGGGTGGACTACGAGCAGTACTTC
TRBJ1-3	14	-	many	TRBV18	CASSPTTDGNTIYF	TGTGCCAGCTCACCAACAACGGACGGAAACACCATATATTTT
TRBJ1-2	13	TRBD1	many	TRBV25-1	CASTPGQGYGYTF	TGTGCCAGCACCCCGGGACAGGGGTATGGCTACACCTTC
TRBJ2-7	14	-	many	TRBV29-1	CSVGRGGERYEQYF	TGCAGCGTGGGCCGAGGCGGGGAGCGCTACGAGCAGTACTTC
TRBJ1-2	16	-	many	TRBV29-1	CSVPDPDSALFYGYTF	TGCAGCGTTCCGGACCCTGACAGTGCCCTTTTCTATGGCTACACCTTC
TRBJ2-2	14	-	many	TRBV11-2	CASSLGPNTGELFF	TGTGCCAGCAGCTTAGGTCCGAACACCGGGGAGCTGTTTTTT
TRBJ1-5	13	-	many	TRBV20-1	CSVSGLGNQPQHF	TGCAGTGTTTCCGGTCTTGGCAATCAGCCCCAGCATTTT
TRBJ2-2	16	-	many	TRBV7-9	CASSLWDTPNTGELFF	TGTGCCAGCAGCTTATGGGACACACCGAACACCGGGGAGCTGTTTTTT
TRBJ1-5	13	-	many	TRBV20-1	CSARGDNNQPQHF	TGCAGTGCTAGGGGGGACAACAATCAGCCCCAGCATTTT
TRBJ2-1	15	TRBD1	few	TRBV12-3/TRBV12-4	CASSPTGGEYNEQFF	TGTGCCAGCAGCCCCACAGGGGGCGAATACAATGAGCAGTTCTTC
TRBJ2-5	15	TRBD1	many	TRBV5-5	CASSSPGQGRGTQYF	TGTGCCAGCAGCTCACCGGGACAGGGTCGTGGGACCCAGTACTTC
TRBJ1-6	14	-	many	TRBV20-1	CSARRGEGLLPLHF	TGCAGTGCTAGGAGGGGTGAAGGCCTCCTCCCCCTCCACTTT
TRBJ1-1	13	-	many	TRBV5-6	CASSLRTNTEAFF	TGTGCCAGCAGCTTGCGTACGAACACTGAAGCTTTCTTT
TRBJ1-1	10	-	many	TRBV10-2	CASAGTEAFF	TGCGCCAGCGCGGGAACTGAAGCTTTCTTT
TRBJ1-4	16	-	many	TRBV20-1	CSARGQGGTTNEKLFF	TGCAGTGCTAGAGGGCAGGGAGGAACAACTAATGAAAAACTGTTTTTT
TRBJ1-1	14	TRBD1	few	TRBV18	CASSPDRANTEAFF	TGTGCCAGCTCACCGGACAGGGCGAACACTGAAGCTTTCTTT
TRBJ2-1	14	-	-	TRBV6-5	CASSYSRVYNEQFF	TGTGCCAGCAGTTACTCGCGGGTCTACAATGAGCAGTTCTTC
TRBJ1-3	15	-	few	TRBV18	CASSRTERRRNTIYF	TGTGCCAGCTCACGGACGGAACGCCGCCGAAACACCATATATTTT
TRBJ1-4	14	-	many	TRBV10-3	CAISEGATNEKLFF	TGTGCCATCAGTGAGGGTGCAACTAATGAAAAACTGTTTTTT
TRBJ2-1	12	-	many	TRBV3-1	CASSQQRNEQFF	TGTGCCAGCAGCCAGCAGCGAAATGAGCAGTTCTTC
TRBJ2-5	14	TRBD2	many	TRBV20-1	CSARVAGRVETQYF	TGCAGTGCTAGAGTAGCGGGACGAGTGGAGACCCAGTACTTC
TRBJ2-3	14	-	many	TRBV20-1	CSARDGQGADTQYF	TGCAGTGCTAGAGATGGTCAGGGAGCAGATACGCAGTATTTT